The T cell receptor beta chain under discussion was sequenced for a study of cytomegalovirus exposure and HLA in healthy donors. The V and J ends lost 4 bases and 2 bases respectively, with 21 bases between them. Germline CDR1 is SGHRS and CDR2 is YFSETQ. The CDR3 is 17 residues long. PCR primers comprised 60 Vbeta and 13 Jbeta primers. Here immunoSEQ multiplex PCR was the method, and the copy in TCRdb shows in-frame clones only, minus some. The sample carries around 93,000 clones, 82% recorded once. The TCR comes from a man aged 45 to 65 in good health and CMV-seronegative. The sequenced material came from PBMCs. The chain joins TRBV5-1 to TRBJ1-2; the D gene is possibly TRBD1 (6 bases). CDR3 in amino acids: CASSQGLGRTDNYGYTF. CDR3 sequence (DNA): TGCGCCAGCAGCCAAGGTTTGGGAAGGACAGACAACTATGGCTACACCTTC.